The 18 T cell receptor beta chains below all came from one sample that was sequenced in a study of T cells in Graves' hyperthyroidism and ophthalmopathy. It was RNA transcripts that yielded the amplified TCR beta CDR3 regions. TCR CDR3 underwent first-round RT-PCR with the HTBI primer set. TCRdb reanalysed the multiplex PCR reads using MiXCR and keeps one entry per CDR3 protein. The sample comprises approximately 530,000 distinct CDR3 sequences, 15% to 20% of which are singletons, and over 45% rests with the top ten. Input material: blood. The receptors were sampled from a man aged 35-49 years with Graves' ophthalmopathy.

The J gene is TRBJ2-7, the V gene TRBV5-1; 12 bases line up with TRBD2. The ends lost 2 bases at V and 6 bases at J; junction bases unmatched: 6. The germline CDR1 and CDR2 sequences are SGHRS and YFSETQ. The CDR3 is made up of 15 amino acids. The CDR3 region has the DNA TGCGCCAGCAGCTTTATACTAGCGGGAGGTGGCGAGCAGTACTTC. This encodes CASSFILAGGGEQYF.

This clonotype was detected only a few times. The CDR3 region is CATSYSGPGEQFF. CDR3 nucleotides: TGTGCCACCAGTTATTCAGGGCCAGGTGAGCAGTTCTTC. The V and J genes are TRBV24-1 and TRBJ2-1; a weak D match, TRBD1 (5 bases). With 6 bases removed from V and 9 bases from J, the gap between germline ends came to 14 bases. CDR1 and CDR2 from the germline V gene are KGHDR and SFDVKD. The CDR3 loop spans 13 amino acids.

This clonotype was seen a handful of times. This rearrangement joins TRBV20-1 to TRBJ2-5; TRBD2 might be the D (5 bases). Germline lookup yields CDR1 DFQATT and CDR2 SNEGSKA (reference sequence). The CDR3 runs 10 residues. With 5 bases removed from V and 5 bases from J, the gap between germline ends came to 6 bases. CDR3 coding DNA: TGCAGTGCTCTAGCTGAGACCCAGTACTTC. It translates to CSALAETQYF.

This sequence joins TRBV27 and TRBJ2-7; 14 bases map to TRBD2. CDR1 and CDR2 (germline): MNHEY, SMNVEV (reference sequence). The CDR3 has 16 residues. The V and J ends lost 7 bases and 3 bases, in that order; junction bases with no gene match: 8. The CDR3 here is CASTASGTSGSYEQYF. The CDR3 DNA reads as TGTGCCAGCACCGCCTCCGGGACTAGCGGGAGCTACGAGCAGTACTTC.

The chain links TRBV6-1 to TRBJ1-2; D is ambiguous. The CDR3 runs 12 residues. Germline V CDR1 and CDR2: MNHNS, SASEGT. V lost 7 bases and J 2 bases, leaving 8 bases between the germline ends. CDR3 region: CASTNLNYGYTF. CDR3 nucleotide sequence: TGTGCCAGCACCAATCTCAACTATGGCTACACCTTC.

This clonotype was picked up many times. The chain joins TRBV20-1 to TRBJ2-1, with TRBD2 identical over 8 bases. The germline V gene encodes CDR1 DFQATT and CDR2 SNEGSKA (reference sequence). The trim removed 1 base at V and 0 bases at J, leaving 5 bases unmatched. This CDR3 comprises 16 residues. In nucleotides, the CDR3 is TGCAGTGCTAGAGTCCTAGCGGGCCACTCCTACAATGAGCAGTTCTTC. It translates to CSARVLAGHSYNEQFF.

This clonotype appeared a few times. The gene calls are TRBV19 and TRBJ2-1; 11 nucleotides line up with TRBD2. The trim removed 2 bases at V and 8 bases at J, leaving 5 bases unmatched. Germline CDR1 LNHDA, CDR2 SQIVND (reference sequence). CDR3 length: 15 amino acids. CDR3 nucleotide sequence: TGTGCCAGTAGTATAACTAGCGGGAGAGGGCATGAGCAGTTCTTC. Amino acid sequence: CASSITSGRGHEQFF.

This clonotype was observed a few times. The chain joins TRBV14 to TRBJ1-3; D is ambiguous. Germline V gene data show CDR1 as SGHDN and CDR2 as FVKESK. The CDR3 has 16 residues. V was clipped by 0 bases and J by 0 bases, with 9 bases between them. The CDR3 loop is CASSQERKFSGNTIYF. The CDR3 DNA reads TGTGCCAGCAGCCAAGAACGGAAATTCTCTGGAAACACCATATATTTT.

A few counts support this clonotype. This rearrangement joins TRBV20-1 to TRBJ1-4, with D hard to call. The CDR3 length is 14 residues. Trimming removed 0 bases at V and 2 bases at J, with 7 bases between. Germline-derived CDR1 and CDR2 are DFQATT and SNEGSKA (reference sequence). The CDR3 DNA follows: TGCAGTGCTAGAGATCGGGCGACTAATGAAAAACTGTTTTTT. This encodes CSARDRATNEKLFF.

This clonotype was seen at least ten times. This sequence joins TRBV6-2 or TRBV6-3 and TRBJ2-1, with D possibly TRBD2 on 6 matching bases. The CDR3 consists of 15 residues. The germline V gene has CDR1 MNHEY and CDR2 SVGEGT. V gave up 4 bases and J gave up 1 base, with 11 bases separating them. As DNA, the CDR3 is TGTGCCAGCAGTTTACTAGCACAATCCTACAATGAGCAGTTCTTC. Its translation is CASSLLAQSYNEQFF.

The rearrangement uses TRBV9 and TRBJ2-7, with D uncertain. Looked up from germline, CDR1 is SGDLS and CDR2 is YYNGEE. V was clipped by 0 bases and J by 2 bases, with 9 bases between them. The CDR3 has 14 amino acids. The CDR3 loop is CASSVGQSTYEQYF. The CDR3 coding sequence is TGTGCCAGCAGCGTAGGCCAGTCCACCTACGAGCAGTACTTC.

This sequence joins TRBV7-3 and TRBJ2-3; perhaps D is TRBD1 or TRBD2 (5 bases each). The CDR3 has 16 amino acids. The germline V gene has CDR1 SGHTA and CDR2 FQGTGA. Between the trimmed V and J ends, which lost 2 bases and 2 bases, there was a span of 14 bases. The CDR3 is CASSLHGTPSTDTQYF. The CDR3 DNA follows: TGTGCCAGCAGCTTACACGGGACCCCCTCCACAGATACGCAGTATTTT.

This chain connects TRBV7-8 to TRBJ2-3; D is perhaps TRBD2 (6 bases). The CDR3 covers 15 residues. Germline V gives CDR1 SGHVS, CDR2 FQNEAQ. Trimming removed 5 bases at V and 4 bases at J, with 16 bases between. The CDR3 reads CASSIGAGRADTQYF. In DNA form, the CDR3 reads TGTGCCAGCAGCATCGGGGCGGGGCGCGCAGATACGCAGTATTTT.

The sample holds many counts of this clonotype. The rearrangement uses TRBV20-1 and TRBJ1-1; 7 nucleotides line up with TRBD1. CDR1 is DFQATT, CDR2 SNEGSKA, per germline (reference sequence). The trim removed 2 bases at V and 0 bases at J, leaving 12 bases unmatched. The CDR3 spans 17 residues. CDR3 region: CSARPDRALALNTEAFF. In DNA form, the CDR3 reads TGCAGTGCTAGACCCGACAGGGCTCTAGCCTTGAACACTGAAGCTTTCTTT.

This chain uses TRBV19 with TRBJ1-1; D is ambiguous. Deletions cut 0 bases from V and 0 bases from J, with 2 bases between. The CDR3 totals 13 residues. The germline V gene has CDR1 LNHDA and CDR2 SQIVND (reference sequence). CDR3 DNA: TGTGCCAGTAGTATAGAAGTGAACACTGAAGCTTTCTTT. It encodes CASSIEVNTEAFF.

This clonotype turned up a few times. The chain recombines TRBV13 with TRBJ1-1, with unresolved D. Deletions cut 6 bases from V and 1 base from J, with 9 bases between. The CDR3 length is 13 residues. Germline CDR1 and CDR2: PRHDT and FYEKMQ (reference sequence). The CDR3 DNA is TGTGCCAGCAGAATTGTGGGGAACACTGAAGCTTTCTTT. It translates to CASRIVGNTEAFF.

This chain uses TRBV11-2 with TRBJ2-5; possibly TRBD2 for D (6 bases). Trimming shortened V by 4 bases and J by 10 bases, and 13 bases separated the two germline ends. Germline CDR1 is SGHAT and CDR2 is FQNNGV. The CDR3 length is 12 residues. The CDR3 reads CASSSEGTLQYF. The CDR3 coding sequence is TGTGCCAGCAGCTCGGAGGGCACACTCCAGTACTTC.

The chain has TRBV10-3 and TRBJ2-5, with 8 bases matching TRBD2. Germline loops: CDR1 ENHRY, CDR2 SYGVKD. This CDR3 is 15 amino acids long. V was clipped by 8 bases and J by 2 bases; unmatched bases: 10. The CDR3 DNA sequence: TGTGCCATCGGGAGTAGCGGGAATCCTCAAGAGACCCAGTACTTC. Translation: CAIGSSGNPQETQYF.